One and the same sample provided the 28 T cell receptor beta chains below, sequenced in a study of blood T cell repertoires in COVID-19. TCRdb's copy holds only in-frame clones and misses some; the assay was immunoSEQ multiplex PCR. This sample has approximately 320,000 clones, with approximately 88% found just once. Sample: PBMCs or T cells enriched from blood (not recorded which). These receptors all stem from a woman aged 18-29 years who had recovered from COVID-19.

V and J are TRBV27 and TRBJ2-1, with D possibly being TRBD1 (6 bases). V was clipped by 4 bases and J by 4 bases, with 14 bases between them. The CDR3 covers 15 residues. The germline V gene has CDR1 MNHEY and CDR2 SMNVEV (reference sequence). The CDR3, as DNA: TGTGCCAGCAGTTCAGCAGGGGTCGGTTACAATGAGCAGTTCTTC. It encodes CASSSAGVGYNEQFF.

The chain couples TRBV18 to TRBJ2-2; 7 bases fit TRBD1. The V and J ends lost 3 bases and 4 bases, in that order; junction bases with no gene match: 8. Germline-derived CDR1 and CDR2 are KGHSH and LQKENI. The CDR3 is 16 amino acids. The CDR3 nucleotides read TGTGCCAGCTCACCGCGACAGGGTGGTGGCACCGGGGAGCTGTTTTTT. It is translated as CASSPRQGGGTGELFF.

The chain has TRBV27 and TRBJ2-3; 9 bases match TRBD1. The ends lost 6 bases at V and 0 bases at J; junction bases unmatched: 4. CDR1 is MNHEY, CDR2 SMNVEV, per germline (reference sequence). This CDR3 comprises 15 residues. The chain's CDR3 is CASSDRGFSTDTQYF. CDR3 nucleotides: TGTGCCAGCAGCGACAGGGGGTTTAGCACAGATACGCAGTATTTT.

The V call is TRBV3-1 (or the pseudogene TRBV3-2), the J call TRBJ2-1; 8 bases align to TRBD2. CDR1 LGHDT and CDR2 YNNKEL come from the germline V gene (reference sequence). V dropped 2 bases and J dropped 8; count of bases not matched to a gene: 8. CDR3 size: 15 residues. The CDR3 loop reads CASSQMLAGGDEQFF. CDR3 bases: TGTGCCAGCAGCCAAATGCTAGCGGGTGGGGATGAGCAGTTCTTC.

This chain joins TRBV21-1 and TRBJ2-1; the tabulated D call, TRBD2, remains unverified against the DNA. TRBV21-1 is given as a pseudogene. This CDR3 has 20 residues. CDR3 nucleotide sequence: TGTGCCAGCAGCAATAAGCCTAGCGGGAGGGCCGAATTATCCAACAATGAGCAGTTCTTC. Protein sequence: CASSNKPSGRAELSNNEQFF.

CDR3 in amino acids: CATVSLGGPSTDTQYF. The CDR3 DNA is TGTGCCACGGTATCTTTGGGGGGGCCCAGCACAGATACGCAGTATTTT. This rearrangement joins TRBV27 to TRBJ2-3; possible D gene TRBD2, 7 bases. Deletions cut 10 bases from V and 0 bases from J, with 20 bases between. Per germline, CDR1 MNHEY and CDR2 SMNVEV (reference sequence). This CDR3 has 16 residues.

The chain combines TRBV7-2 with TRBJ1-5; D gene uncertain. Germline lookup yields CDR1 SGHTA and CDR2 FQGNSA. This CDR3 is 15 amino acids long. V was pared by 1 base and J by 2 bases, with 9 bases between. CDR3 DNA sequence: TGTGCCAGCAGCTTAGTCTTGGCCGGCAATCAGCCCCAGCATTTT. It yields the protein CASSLVLAGNQPQHF.

This clone has just one count. The chain combines TRBV5-1 with TRBJ2-5; 7 bases are shared with TRBD2. The CDR3 sequence is 15 residues long. Losses at the gene ends were 2 bases for V and 5 bases for J; bases not matched to a gene: 9. Per germline, CDR1 SGHRS and CDR2 YFSETQ. The CDR3 bases are TGCGCCAGCAGCTTCTCGGAGCGGGGCACCGAGACCCAGTACTTC. As protein: CASSFSERGTETQYF. The whole variable domain, remainder taken from reference TRBV5-1 and TRBJ2-5, is KAGVTQTPRYLIKTRGQQVTLSCSPISGHRSVSWYQQTPGQGLQFLFEYFSETQRNKGNFPGRFSGRQFSNSRSEMNVSTLELGDSALYLCASSFSERGTETQYFGPGTRLLVL.

V is TRBV12-2 and J is TRBJ2-4; whether TRBD2, the table's D call, matches the DNA was not checked. TRBV12-2 is assigned pseudogene status. This CDR3 has 15 amino acids. This CDR3 reads CASRIDEAYKNIQYF. CDR3 in DNA: TGTGCAAGTCGCATAGATGAGGCTTACAAAAACATTCAGTACTTC.

V and J are TRBV6-1 and TRBJ2-7; tentatively, D is TRBD1 (5 bases). This CDR3 contains 12 residues. V was trimmed by 3 bases and J by 6 bases, leaving 9 bases between them. CDR1 and CDR2 (germline): MNHNS, SASEGT. The chain's CDR3 is CASSEIRGEQYF. The CDR3 bases are TGTGCCAGCAGTGAGATAAGGGGCGAGCAGTACTTC.

The chain couples TRBV6-5 to TRBJ1-1; D perhaps matches TRBD1 (6 bases). From germline, CDR1 is MNHEY and CDR2 SVGAGI. The CDR3 has 15 amino acids. Trimming stripped 8 bases from V and 0 bases from J, with 16 bases between. Here the CDR3 DNA reads TGTGCCAGCGCTGCCAGGGGCCTCATGAACACTGAAGCTTTCTTT. The encoded protein is CASAARGLMNTEAFF.

The count of this clone is one. The gene calls are TRBV28 and TRBJ1-2, with D unclear. Germline CDR1 and CDR2: MDHEN and SYDVKM. There are 14 residues in the CDR3. Between the trimmed V and J ends, which lost 7 bases and 6 bases, there was a span of 18 bases. The CDR3 protein is CASIKDTRLHGYTF. The DNA for the CDR3 is TGTGCCAGCATCAAAGACACACGTCTACATGGCTACACCTTC.

The chain joins TRBV18 to TRBJ1-2; no clear D gene. Germline V gene data show CDR1 as KGHSH and CDR2 as LQKENI. The V and J ends lost 3 bases and 2 bases respectively, with 7 bases between them. The CDR3 is made up of 13 amino acids. The CDR3: CASSPDWNYGYTF. The CDR3 nucleotides are TGTGCCAGCTCACCTGACTGGAACTATGGCTACACCTTC.

The rearrangement joins TRBV5-5 to TRBJ1-2; TRBD1 matches 9 bases. Germline CDR1 and CDR2: SGHKS and YYEKEE (reference sequence). The CDR3 sequence is 16 residues long. V lost 0 bases and J lost 3; bases outside the gene matches: 6. DNA of the CDR3: TGTGCCAGCAGCTTGGGGATCGGGACAGGGCACTATGGCTACACCTTC. It encodes CASSLGIGTGHYGYTF. The entire variable domain, with the rest obtained from reference TRBV5-5 and TRBJ1-2, is as follows: DAGVTQSPTHLIKTRGQQVTLRCSPISGHKSVSWYQQVLGQGPQFIFQYYEKEERGRGNFPDRFSARQFPNYSSELNVNALLLGDSALYLCASSLGIGTGHYGYTFGSGTRLTVV.

The rearrangement links TRBV18 to TRBJ1-2, with D unclear. The CDR3 is made up of 14 amino acids. Deletions cut 1 base from V and 6 bases from J, with 12 bases between. Germline V gene sequence: CDR1 KGHSH, CDR2 LQKENI. The CDR3 sequence: CASSPRFRRDGYTF. CDR3 DNA: TGTGCCAGCTCACCACGGTTCAGACGGGATGGCTACACCTTC.

V and J are TRBV7-2 and TRBJ2-5; TRBD2 agrees at 7 bases. The V segment lost 2 bases and the J segment 1 base; nucleotides outside the gene matches: 7. There are 16 residues in the CDR3. Germline loops: CDR1 SGHTA, CDR2 FQGNSA. CDR3 protein: CASSLRSSGVQETQYF. The CDR3 region has the DNA TGTGCCAGCAGCTTAAGATCGAGCGGGGTCCAAGAGACCCAGTACTTC. Full variable domain (outside the CDR3, taken from reference TRBV7-2 and TRBJ2-5): GAGVSQSPSNKVTEKGKDVELRCDPISGHTALYWYRQSLGQGLEFLIYFQGNSAPDKSGLPSDRFSAERTGGSVSTLTIQRTQQEDSAVYLCASSLRSSGVQETQYFGPGTRLLVL.

The chain links TRBV19 to TRBJ2-1; possible D gene TRBD2, 5 bases. Germline loops: CDR1 LNHDA, CDR2 SQIVND (reference sequence). This CDR3 region has 16 residues. The V and J ends lost 7 bases and 2 bases respectively, with 18 bases between them. The CDR3 coding sequence is TGTGCCAGTACCCTTGCCCTGGCGGGCACCTACAATGAGCAGTTCTTC. This encodes CASTLALAGTYNEQFF.

V is TRBV6-5 and J is TRBJ2-5, with D perhaps matching TRBD2 (6 bases). The CDR3 contains 15 residues. The V and J ends lost 7 bases and 2 bases respectively, with 17 bases between them. In germline, CDR1 is MNHEY, CDR2 SVGAGI. The chain's CDR3 is CASTSGRGRQETQYF. DNA of the CDR3: TGTGCCAGCACCTCCGGGCGGGGACGGCAAGAGACCCAGTACTTC.

The rearrangement links TRBV5-6 to TRBJ1-5; the match to TRBD1 covers 10 bases. Germline assignment: CDR1 SGHDT and CDR2 YYEEEE. The V and J ends lost 3 bases and 6 bases, in that order; junction bases with no gene match: 6. The CDR3 contains 15 residues. CDR3 nucleotide sequence: TGTGCCAGCAGCTCGACAGGGGGCGGGGGTCAGCCCCAGCATTTT. Residues: CASSSTGGGGQPQHF.

The CDR3, as DNA: TGTGCCAGCAGTTTGGGGTCGACAGGTACTTATGGCTACACCTTC. Its protein is CASSLGSTGTYGYTF. The J gene is TRBJ1-2, the V gene TRBV28; D perhaps matches TRBD1 (6 bases). CDR3 size: 15 residues. Germline CDR1 and CDR2: MDHEN and SYDVKM. V was cut by 3 bases and J by 5 bases, with 16 bases left in between.

This clone occurred a few times. The genes are TRBV4-2 and TRBJ2-7; perhaps TRBD2 as D (6 bases). Trimming left V 4 bases short and J 0 bases short, with 19 bases between. Germline V CDR1 and CDR2: LGHNA, YNFKEQ. The CDR3 has 17 residues. The chain's CDR3 is CASSPHGSGPSSYEQYF. The CDR3, as DNA: TGTGCCAGCAGCCCACATGGTAGCGGTCCAAGCTCCTACGAGCAGTACTTC.

The chain carries TRBV5-8 and TRBJ2-4; possible D gene TRBD2, 6 bases. The CDR3 is 16 residues long. Germline lookup yields CDR1 SGHTS and CDR2 YDEGEE. Trimming removed 4 bases at V and 1 base at J, with 15 bases between. The CDR3 region is CASSRRGNMAKNIQYF. As DNA, the CDR3 is TGTGCCAGCAGCCGCCGGGGGAACATGGCCAAAAACATTCAGTACTTC.

The J gene is TRBJ1-4, the V gene TRBV29-1; no reliable D call. CDR1 and CDR2 (germline): SQVTM, ANQGSEA. The V and J ends lost 3 bases and 15 bases respectively, with 20 bases between them. CDR3 length: 13 amino acids. Here the CDR3 DNA reads TGCAGCGTTGAGATTCCAGGTTCGGTTTTAGTGTTTTTT. It yields the protein CSVEIPGSVLVFF.

V usage is TRBV7-8 and J usage is TRBJ2-3; tentative D call: TRBD2 (6 bases). The CDR3 covers 15 residues. Per germline, CDR1 SGHVS and CDR2 FQNEAQ. Trimming took off 1 base at V and 4 bases at J, with 12 bases between the two ends. The CDR3 DNA is TGTGCCAGCAGCTTAGGCGGGGATCGAGCAGATACGCAGTATTTT. This codes for CASSLGGDRADTQYF.

J is TRBJ1-4 and V is TRBV6-2 or TRBV6-3; 8 bases match TRBD1. Germline V lookup: CDR1 MNHEY, CDR2 SVGEGT. This CDR3 spans 16 amino acids. V was pared by 0 bases and J by 6 bases, with 6 bases of the junction left unmatched. The CDR3 reads CASSYSRGLFDEKLFF. The CDR3, as DNA: TGTGCCAGCAGTTACTCCAGGGGGCTTTTTGATGAAAAACTGTTTTTT.

The genes are TRBV7-9 and TRBJ2-3; D remains ambiguous. The CDR3 length is 15 residues. The germline V and J ends were trimmed by 3 bases and 0 bases, with 10 bases remaining between them. Germline V gene sequence: CDR1 SEHNR, CDR2 FQNEAQ (reference sequence). The CDR3 is CASSFDLQSTDTQYF. The CDR3 region has the DNA TGTGCCAGCAGCTTCGACCTACAGAGCACAGATACGCAGTATTTT. The full variable domain, rest sourced from reference TRBV7-9 and TRBJ2-3, is DTGVSQNPRHKITKRGQNVTFRCDPISEHNRLYWYRQTLGQGPEFLTYFQNEAQLEKSRLLSDRFSAERPKGSFSTLEIQRTEQGDSAMYLCASSFDLQSTDTQYFGPGTRLTVL.

The chain carries TRBV19 and TRBJ1-2, with a possible D match to TRBD1 (5 bases). Trimming shortened V by 9 bases and J by 2 bases, and 13 bases separated the two germline ends. Germline V gives CDR1 LNHDA, CDR2 SQIVND (reference sequence). The length of the CDR3 is 13 residues. The chain's CDR3 is CASQGVFNYGYTF. CDR3 nucleotides: TGTGCCAGCCAAGGGGTTTTCAACTATGGCTACACCTTC.

This chain uses TRBV6-5 with TRBJ2-2, with TRBD1 as a possible D gene (6 bases). V lost 8 bases to trimming and J lost 4 bases, with 17 bases between them. The CDR3 runs 15 residues. Germline lookup yields CDR1 MNHEY and CDR2 SVGAGI. The CDR3 nucleotides are TGTGCCAGCCTTTTCGCCGAGGGGGTCACCGGGGAGCTGTTTTTT. Translation: CASLFAEGVTGELFF.